A selection of T cell receptor beta chains follows, all from one sample in a study of cytomegalovirus exposure and HLA in healthy donors. TCRdb keeps only in-frame clones here, not all; method: immunoSEQ multiplex PCR. The sample has some 160,000 clones, roughly a tenth seen once. The sequenced material came from PBMCs. The origin of the receptors is a male donor in good health and CMV-seronegative. Each CDR3 is given with its conserved first and last residue. The order of the fields is V gene, CDR3 length, J gene, D gene, clone size, CDR3 DNA, CDR3 protein. The D gene is left open where the match is weak. Only some rows state a clone size, as once, few, many or a class for expanded clones.

V gene: TRBV4-1; CDR3 length: 15; J gene: TRBJ1-5; D gene: -; clone size: few; CDR3 DNA: TGCGCCAGCAGCCAAGATCCCCAGGTGGGTCAGCCCCAGCATTTT; CDR3 protein: CASSQDPQVGQPQHF
V gene: TRBV28; CDR3 length: 16; J gene: TRBJ1-3; D gene: -; clone size: -; CDR3 DNA: TGTGCCAGCAGTGTACACAGGTCTAGCTCTGGAAACACCATATATTTT; CDR3 protein: CASSVHRSSSGNTIYF
V gene: TRBV19; CDR3 length: 13; J gene: TRBJ2-2; D gene: -; clone size: -; CDR3 DNA: TGTGCCAGTAGTGCCAGGGGAACCGGGGAGCTGTTTTTT; CDR3 protein: CASSARGTGELFF
V gene: TRBV19; CDR3 length: 11; J gene: TRBJ1-2; D gene: -; clone size: -; CDR3 DNA: TGTGCCAGTACGGTCTTCTATGGCTACACCTTC; CDR3 protein: CASTVFYGYTF
V gene: TRBV7-2; CDR3 length: 15; J gene: TRBJ1-1; D gene: -; clone size: few; CDR3 DNA: TGTGCCAGCAGCTTCACCCAGGGTACTGGCACTGAAGCTTTCTTT; CDR3 protein: CASSFTQGTGTEAFF
V gene: TRBV7-9; CDR3 length: 15; J gene: TRBJ2-7; D gene: -; clone size: few; CDR3 DNA: TGTGCCAGCAGCTTAGTGCGGGGACAGTACTACGAGCAGTACTTC; CDR3 protein: CASSLVRGQYYEQYF
V gene: TRBV30; CDR3 length: 13; J gene: TRBJ1-1; D gene: TRBD1; clone size: -; CDR3 DNA: TGTGCCTGGAGTGTGGACAGGAACCTTGAAGCTTTCTTT; CDR3 protein: CAWSVDRNLEAFF
V gene: TRBV5-1; CDR3 length: 14; J gene: TRBJ1-2; D gene: -; clone size: few; CDR3 DNA: TGCGCCAGCAGCGGAGCGGGGGAATACTATGGCTACACCTTC; CDR3 protein: CASSGAGEYYGYTF
V gene: TRBV7-8; CDR3 length: 14; J gene: TRBJ1-1; D gene: TRBD1; clone size: -; CDR3 DNA: TGTGCCAGCAGCTTAGAAACAGGGGGCTATGAAGCTTTCTTT; CDR3 protein: CASSLETGGYEAFF
V gene: TRBV7-2; CDR3 length: 14; J gene: TRBJ2-1; D gene: TRBD2; clone size: -; CDR3 DNA: TGTGCCGGCGCCGGGGGGGCATCCTACAATGAGCAGTTCTTC; CDR3 protein: CAGAGGASYNEQFF
V gene: TRBV11-2; CDR3 length: 14; J gene: TRBJ2-7; D gene: -; clone size: -; CDR3 DNA: TGTGCCAGCAGCTTAGGGACCCGCCAGGGCGAGCAGTACTTC; CDR3 protein: CASSLGTRQGEQYF
V gene: TRBV29-1; CDR3 length: 16; J gene: TRBJ2-6; D gene: TRBD2; clone size: -; CDR3 DNA: TGCAGCGTTGATATGGGGAGGGGCTCTGGGGCCAACGTCCTGACTTTC; CDR3 protein: CSVDMGRGSGANVLTF
V gene: TRBV28; CDR3 length: 16; J gene: TRBJ1-1; D gene: TRBD1; clone size: -; CDR3 DNA: TGTGCCAGCAACCCGGTACTGGGACAGACGAACACTGAAGCTTTCTTT; CDR3 protein: CASNPVLGQTNTEAFF
V gene: TRBV7-2; CDR3 length: 16; J gene: TRBJ2-5; D gene: TRBD2; clone size: few; CDR3 DNA: TGTGCCAGCAGCTTACAGGGACTAGCGGGGGTAGAGACCCAGTACTTC; CDR3 protein: CASSLQGLAGVETQYF
V gene: TRBV4-3; CDR3 length: 14; J gene: TRBJ1-2; D gene: -; clone size: few; CDR3 DNA: TGCGCCAGCAGCCAAGGGGGAGTAAACTACGGCTACACCTTC; CDR3 protein: CASSQGGVNYGYTF
V gene: TRBV4-1; CDR3 length: 14; J gene: TRBJ2-7; D gene: -; clone size: -; CDR3 DNA: TGCGCCAGCAGCCAAGATCCCCTACAGTACGAGCAGTACTTC; CDR3 protein: CASSQDPLQYEQYF
V gene: TRBV28; CDR3 length: 13; J gene: TRBJ2-7; D gene: TRBD1; clone size: -; CDR3 DNA: TGTGCCAGCAGAGACAGGGTAGACTACGAGCAGTACTTC; CDR3 protein: CASRDRVDYEQYF
V gene: TRBV9; CDR3 length: 17; J gene: TRBJ2-7; D gene: -; clone size: -; CDR3 DNA: TGTGCCAGCAGCGTAGGCCTTGATCCTCGGAGGGCCCACGAGCAGTACTTC; CDR3 protein: CASSVGLDPRRAHEQYF
V gene: TRBV18; CDR3 length: 16; J gene: TRBJ2-7; D gene: TRBD2; clone size: -; CDR3 DNA: TGTGCCAGCTCACCCACCTCGGGGGGAGGGACCTACGAGCAGTACTTC; CDR3 protein: CASSPTSGGGTYEQYF
V gene: TRBV15; CDR3 length: 14; J gene: TRBJ1-1; D gene: -; clone size: -; CDR3 DNA: TGTGCCACCAGCGGAGACAGATTGAACACTGAAGCTTTCTTT; CDR3 protein: CATSGDRLNTEAFF
V gene: TRBV5-1; CDR3 length: 18; J gene: TRBJ1-5; D gene: -; clone size: -; CDR3 DNA: TGCGCCAGCAGCTTGGCGTTTCCGGGACACCCCAGCAATCAGCCCCAGCATTTT; CDR3 protein: CASSLAFPGHPSNQPQHF
V gene: TRBV7-8; CDR3 length: 16; J gene: TRBJ1-1; D gene: -; clone size: -; CDR3 DNA: TGTGCCAGCAGCTTAGATCAGGCGCAAATGAACACTGAAGCTTTCTTT; CDR3 protein: CASSLDQAQMNTEAFF
V gene: TRBV2; CDR3 length: 14; J gene: TRBJ1-5; D gene: -; clone size: few; CDR3 DNA: TGTGCCAGCAGTGACGGGAATAGCAATCAGCCCCAGCATTTT; CDR3 protein: CASSDGNSNQPQHF
V gene: TRBV28; CDR3 length: 16; J gene: TRBJ1-5; D gene: -; clone size: few; CDR3 DNA: TGTGCCAGCAGTTTGGAGGGAAGGGGAACCAATCAGCCCCAGCATTTT; CDR3 protein: CASSLEGRGTNQPQHF